The clone carrying this T cell receptor beta chain was counted ten times or more. The antigen is unknown. The sample comes from a study of naive and memory T cell subsets. General study findings and limits: In naive cells, over 85% of TCR sequences were seen only once.

The beta constant-region primer was an equimolar mix of two oligonucleotides covering TRBC1 and TRBC2. TCRdb re-derived calls from the UMI-ligation and nested PCR reads in MiXCR, one entry per CDR3 protein. The profile shows some 28,000 distinct CDR3 sequences, 9.5% to 12% of them singletons. The sequenced sample consisted of effector memory CD4+ T cells from blood. Subset reported: effector memory, CD45RA- CD27-. This receptor was taken from a human donor in good health.

CDR3 loop: CASSLKGTNEKLFF. The DNA of the CDR3 is TGTGCCAGCAGTTTGAAAGGGACTAATGAAAAACTGTTTTTT. The J gene is TRBJ1-4, the V gene TRBV12-3 or TRBV12-4; no clear D. Trimming removed 3 bases from V and 2 bases from J, with 7 bases in between. CDR3 length: 14 amino acids.